Shown below are 17 T cell receptor beta chains from a single sample sequenced in a study of blood T cell repertoires in COVID-19. Produced via immunoSEQ multiplex PCR; TCRdb's table is partial and in-frame only. The repertoire consists of over 150,000 clones, with roughly 91% occurring once and the leading ten covering around 2%. Sequencing input: peripheral blood. These receptors came from a man over 45 who had recovered from COVID-19.

J is TRBJ2-5 and V is TRBV7-2; the match to TRBD2 covers 14 bases. Germline V gene data show CDR1 as SGHTA and CDR2 as FQGNSA. This CDR3 is built from 17 residues. V trimming: 1 base; J trimming: 4 bases; junction bases outside the gene matches: 5. CDR3 bases: TGTGCCAGCAGCTTAGGACTAGCGGGGGGGTCGATAGAGACCCAGTACTTC. Amino acid sequence: CASSLGLAGGSIETQYF.

The chain joins TRBV27 to TRBJ2-2, with 10 nucleotides matching TRBD2. The CDR3 totals 16 residues. Germline CDR1 reads MNHEY; CDR2 reads SMNVEV (reference sequence). V lost 5 bases and J lost 6; bases outside the gene matches: 9. CDR3 sequence: CASSPSLAGEAGELFF. The CDR3, as DNA: TGTGCCAGCAGTCCTTCGCTAGCGGGAGAGGCCGGGGAGCTGTTTTTT.

This clone is a singleton in its sample. V and J are TRBV3-1 (or the pseudogene TRBV3-2) and TRBJ1-2; D unclear. Trimming removed 1 base at V and 6 bases at J, with 9 bases between. CDR1 is LGHDT and CDR2 is YNNKEL in the germline V gene (reference sequence). The CDR3 has 13 residues. The CDR3 DNA reads as TGTGCCAGCAGCCAAGGAGAGGAACATGGCTACACCTTC. Its translation is CASSQGEEHGYTF.

The chain has TRBV11-2 and TRBJ2-7; TRBD2 is a possible D gene (5 bases). The CDR3 runs to 13 residues. V lost 6 bases, J lost 0 bases, and 9 bases lay in between. CDR1 SGHAT and CDR2 FQNNGV come from the germline V gene. CDR3 nucleotide sequence: TGTGCCAGCAGTAACGCGGGCTCCTACGAGCAGTACTTC. This gives the protein CASSNAGSYEQYF.

The chain is built from TRBV18 and TRBJ1-6, with TRBD1 matching over 7 bases. V shed 6 bases and J 5 bases; nucleotides not matched to a gene: 16. The V gene's germline CDR1 is KGHSH and CDR2 LQKENI. This CDR3 comprises 18 residues. CDR3 coding DNA: TGTGCCAGCTCCCCGCTTGACGCCGGGCAGGGGGATAATTCACCCCTCCACTTT. As protein: CASSPLDAGQGDNSPLHF.

The V and J genes are TRBV7-6 and TRBJ1-1, with a possible D match to TRBD1 (5 bases). V was cut by 1 base and J by 8 bases, with 20 bases left in between. CDR1 is SGHVS and CDR2 is FNYEAQ in the germline V gene. The CDR3 has 16 residues. This CDR3 reads CASSLEAPRTTQEAFF. In DNA, the CDR3 is TGTGCCAGCAGCTTAGAGGCCCCCCGGACAACCCAGGAAGCTTTCTTT.

V gene TRBV11-2 combines with J gene TRBJ2-5, with TRBD2 matching over 12 bases. CDR1 is SGHAT, CDR2 FQNNGV, per germline. Unmatched junction bases numbered 11, after V lost 5 bases and J lost 4 bases. The CDR3 is made up of 17 amino acids. The CDR3 sequence is CASSKNPGLAGRETQYF. CDR3 DNA: TGTGCCAGCAGCAAAAACCCCGGACTAGCGGGGAGAGAGACCCAGTACTTC. Full variable domain (outside the CDR3, taken from reference TRBV11-2 and TRBJ2-5): EAGVAQSPRYKIIEKRQSVAFWCNPISGHATLYWYQQILGQGPKLLIQFQNNGVVDDSQLPKDRFSAERLKGVDSTLKIQPAKLEDSAVYLCASSKNPGLAGRETQYFGPGTRLLVL.

The chain employs TRBV18 and TRBJ2-7; 9 bases fit TRBD1. V lost 3 bases, J lost 7 bases, and 10 bases stayed unmatched. The CDR3 consists of 15 residues. Germline assignment: CDR1 KGHSH and CDR2 LQKENI. The CDR3 protein is CASSPKTGGSGEQYF. The CDR3 DNA is TGTGCCAGCTCACCGAAGACAGGGGGATCGGGTGAGCAGTACTTC.

CDR3 DNA: TGTGCCAGCAGCTATAGCGGGGGAGGACTGGGCTCTGGGGCCAACGTCCTGACTTTC. Protein sequence: CASSYSGGGLGSGANVLTF. The rearrangement joins TRBV5-4 to TRBJ2-6, with TRBD2 matching 9 bases. The CDR3 is 19 amino acids. V trimming: 3 bases; J trimming: 0 bases; junction bases outside the gene matches: 10. The V gene's germline CDR1 is SGHNT and CDR2 YYREEE (reference sequence).

The rearrangement uses TRBV19 and TRBJ1-5; TRBD1 might be the D (5 bases). Deletions cut 3 bases from V and 0 bases from J, with 9 bases between. The V gene's germline CDR1 is LNHDA and CDR2 SQIVND (reference sequence). The CDR3 has 15 residues. The CDR3 spells CASSMAGYSNQPQHF. As DNA, the CDR3 is TGTGCCAGTAGTATGGCAGGGTATAGCAATCAGCCCCAGCATTTT.

This rearrangement joins TRBV4-3 to TRBJ2-1; 9 bases line up with TRBD1. The trim removed 5 bases at V and 1 base at J, leaving 6 bases unmatched. CDR3 length equals 16 residues. Germline CDR1 reads LGHNA; CDR2 reads YSLEER. CDR3 in DNA: TGCGCCAGCAGCTTGGGGACAGGGAAGTCCTACAATGAGCAGTTCTTC. Translating gives CASSLGTGKSYNEQFF.

The chain combines TRBV5-1 with TRBJ2-7; possibly TRBD1 for D (6 bases). This CDR3 region has 16 residues. V was shortened by 0 bases and J by 3 bases, with 16 bases between the two germline ends. Germline values: CDR1 SGHRS, CDR2 YFSETQ. The CDR3 DNA reads TGCGCCAGCAGCTTGGGGGGGCAGGGCGCGATCTACGAGCAGTACTTC. Translated, it gives CASSLGGQGAIYEQYF.

This chain joins TRBV4-3 and TRBJ2-1; the match to TRBD2 covers 7 bases. Unmatched junction bases numbered 5, after V lost 4 bases and J lost 5 bases. CDR1 and CDR2 (germline): LGHNA, YSLEER. The CDR3 is 14 amino acids. The CDR3 DNA reads as TGCGCCAGCAGCCCCAGACTAGCCAACAATGAGCAGTTCTTC. Its translation is CASSPRLANNEQFF.

This clone was detected only once. CDR3 in amino acids: CASSPPAGWVSGELFF. The CDR3 coding sequence is TGTGCCAGCAGCCCCCCTGCGGGGTGGGTGTCCGGGGAGCTGTTTTTT. The chain links TRBV3-1 (or the pseudogene TRBV3-2) to TRBJ2-2; TRBD2 might be the D (6 bases). The V end lost 4 bases, the J end lost 6 bases, and 18 bases lay between the germline ends. The germline CDR1 and CDR2 sequences are LGHDT and YNNKEL (reference sequence). The CDR3 runs to 16 residues.

This chain connects TRBV27 to TRBJ1-4; weak D call: TRBD1 (6 bases). The CDR3 contains 12 residues. Germline V gene sequence: CDR1 MNHEY, CDR2 SMNVEV (reference sequence). The ends were cut back, 6 bases at V and 12 bases at J, with 14 bases in the middle. In nucleotides, the CDR3 is TGTGCCAGCAGCCATACGAGACAGGAACTGTTTTTT. Translated, it gives CASSHTRQELFF.

The chain links TRBV10-2 to TRBJ1-2; 9 bases align to TRBD1. The trim removed 4 bases at V and 1 base at J, leaving 16 bases unmatched. The CDR3 spans 19 residues. Per the germline V gene, CDR1 is WSHSY and CDR2 is SAAADI. The CDR3 DNA follows: TGCGCCAGCAGTGGAGGACGACACCGGGGGACAGGGAATAACTATGGCTACACCTTC. Encoded protein: CASSGGRHRGTGNNYGYTF.

The gene calls are TRBV6-5 and TRBJ2-7, with 7 bases aligning to TRBD2. Germline V gene lookup returns CDR1 MNHEY and CDR2 SVGAGI. The CDR3 has 16 amino acids. V dropped 2 bases and J dropped 2; count of bases not matched to a gene: 9. In nucleotides, the CDR3 is TGTGCCAGCAGTTACATCACTAGCGCCTCTCCCTACGAGCAGTACTTC. Encoded protein: CASSYITSASPYEQYF.